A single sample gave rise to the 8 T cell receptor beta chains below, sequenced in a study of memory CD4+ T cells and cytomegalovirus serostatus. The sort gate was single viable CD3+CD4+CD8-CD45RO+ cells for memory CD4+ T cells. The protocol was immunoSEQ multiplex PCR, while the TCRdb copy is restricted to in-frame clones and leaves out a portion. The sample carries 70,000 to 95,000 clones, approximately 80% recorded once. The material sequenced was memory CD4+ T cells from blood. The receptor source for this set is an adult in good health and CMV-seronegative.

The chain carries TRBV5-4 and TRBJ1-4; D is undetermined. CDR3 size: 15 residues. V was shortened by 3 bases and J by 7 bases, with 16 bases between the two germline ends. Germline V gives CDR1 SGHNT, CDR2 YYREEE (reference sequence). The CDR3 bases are TGTGCCAGCAGCTCCCCGGGCTCATTGGGTGAAAAACTGTTTTTT. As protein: CASSSPGSLGEKLFF.

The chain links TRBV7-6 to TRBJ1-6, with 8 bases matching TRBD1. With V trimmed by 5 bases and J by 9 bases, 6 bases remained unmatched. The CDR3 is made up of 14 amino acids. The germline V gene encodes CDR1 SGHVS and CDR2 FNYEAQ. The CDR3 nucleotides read TGTGCCAGCAGCCCAGGACAGGGAGTTTCACCCCTCCACTTT. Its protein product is CASSPGQGVSPLHF.

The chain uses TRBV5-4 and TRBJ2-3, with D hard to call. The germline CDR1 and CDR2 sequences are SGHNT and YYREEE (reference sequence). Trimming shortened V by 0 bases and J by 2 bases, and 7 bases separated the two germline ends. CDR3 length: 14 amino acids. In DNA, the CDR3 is TGTGCCAGCAGCTTGGACCCCGACACAGATACGCAGTATTTT. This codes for CASSLDPDTDTQYF.

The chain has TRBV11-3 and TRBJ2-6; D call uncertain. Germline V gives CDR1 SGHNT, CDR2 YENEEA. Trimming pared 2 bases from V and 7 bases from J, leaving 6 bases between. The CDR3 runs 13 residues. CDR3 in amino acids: CASSLSLANVLTF. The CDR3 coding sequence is TGTGCCAGCAGCTTATCCTTAGCCAACGTCCTGACTTTC. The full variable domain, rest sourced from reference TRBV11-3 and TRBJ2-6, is EAGVVQSPRYKIIEKKQPVAFWCNPISGHNTLYWYLQNLGQGPELLIRYENEEAVDDSQLPKDRFSAERLKGVDSTLKIQPAELGDSAVYLCASSLSLANVLTFGAGSRLTVL.

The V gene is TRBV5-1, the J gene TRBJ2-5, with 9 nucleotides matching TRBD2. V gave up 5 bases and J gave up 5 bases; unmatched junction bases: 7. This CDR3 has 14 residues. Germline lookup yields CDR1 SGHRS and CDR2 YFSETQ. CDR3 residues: CASRVSGGAETQYF. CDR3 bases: TGCGCCAGCAGGGTTAGCGGGGGAGCGGAGACCCAGTACTTC.

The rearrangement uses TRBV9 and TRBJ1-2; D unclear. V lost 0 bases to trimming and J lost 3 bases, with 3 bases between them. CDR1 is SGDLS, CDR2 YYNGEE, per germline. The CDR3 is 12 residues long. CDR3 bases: TGTGCCAGCAGCGTAGAGGACTATGGCTACACCTTC. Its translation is CASSVEDYGYTF.

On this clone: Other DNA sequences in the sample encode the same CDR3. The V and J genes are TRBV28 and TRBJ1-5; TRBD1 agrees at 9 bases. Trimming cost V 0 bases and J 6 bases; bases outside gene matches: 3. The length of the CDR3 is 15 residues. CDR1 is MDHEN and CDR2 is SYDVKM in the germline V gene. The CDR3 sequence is CASSLWDRGRQPQHF. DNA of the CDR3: TGTGCCAGCAGTTTATGGGACAGGGGACGTCAGCCCCAGCATTTT. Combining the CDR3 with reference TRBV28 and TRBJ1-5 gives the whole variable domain DVKVTQSSRYLVKRTGEKVFLECVQDMDHENMFWYRQDPGLGLRLIYFSYDVKMKEKGDIPEGYSVSREKKERFSLILESASTNQTSMYLCASSLWDRGRQPQHFGDGTRLSIL.

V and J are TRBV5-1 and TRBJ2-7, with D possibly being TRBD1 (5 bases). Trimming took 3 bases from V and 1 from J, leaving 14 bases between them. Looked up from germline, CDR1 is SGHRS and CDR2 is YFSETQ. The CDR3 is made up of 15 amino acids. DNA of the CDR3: TGCGCCAGCAGCTATGACGCTAAGGGGTCCTACGAGCAGTACTTC. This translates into CASSYDAKGSYEQYF.